A single T cell receptor beta chain is shown here with its context. Its binding antigen is unknown. No much larger clone is present one base from it, and per-base qualities are unavailable. The junction shows trimming of 7 bases on V and 4 bases on J, plus 23 bases between the germline ends. The CDR3 sequence holds 18 residues, the cysteine and phenylalanine included. Just CDR3 DNA is preserved here, 54 bases in frame from base 1. Looking up the germline V gene yields CDR1 MDHEN and CDR2 SYDVKM. This sample is part of a study of blood T cell repertoires in COVID-19 (dated by TCRdb to about 2020). Background on the whole study: Collaborator samples came from the United States, Italy and Spain and covered acute and convalescent phases of COVID-19. The material from the prospective study consisted of cDNA or gDNA derived from T cells, B-cell-depleted T cells, or PBMCs. Deeply sampled blood TCRbeta repertoires from subjects exposed to, actively infected with, or recovered from COVID-19 were included in the dataset. The repertoires were released in a freely available public database intended as a resource for research on the immune response to SARS-CoV-2. The samples were drawn from two sources: the first 160 participants of the ongoing ImmuneRACE study, and 1,254 subjects contributed by 6 global collaborators. Sample metadata almost always included a de-identified subject ID, COVID-19 status, age in years and sex. Where HLA class I and class II types were available, the types were taken from metadata supplied by the sample provider, not from assay-based typing. Paper-wide results and their limitations: Clinical and demographic metadata were provided uncurated, with the amount varying by source and participant.

The immunoSEQ Assay, a bias-controlled multiplex PCR, was used to amplify TCRbeta CDR3 regions from genomic DNA. The source study handled its data this way. The number of nucleated cells in each sample was estimated from the amplification of reference gene primers within the assay. Sequence reads were collapsed and filtered to measure the absolute abundance of every unique TCRbeta CDR3 rearrangement. For each sample, productive Simpson clonality was calculated as the square root of Simpson's diversity index across productive rearrangements. The clones in this table, taken by TCRdb from immuneACCESS, are in-frame only. Not every clone is retained; where verified, under half of the shortfall comes from an unresolved V gene, and the cause of the rest is unknown. V and J calls and clone size are those listed in that table; D and trimming were worked out from the DNA. This sample is represented by fewer than 500,000 clones; more than 65% of them were singletons. Of the sample, more than 1% falls within the top ten clones.

Each collaborating institution followed its own protocols to collect whole blood in K2EDTA tubes. For TCRbeta analysis, collaborators shipped samples as frozen whole blood, isolated PBMCs, or DNA extracted from either of those sample types. The chain employs TRBV28 and TRBJ2-6, with TRBD2 perhaps the D gene, on 6 matching bases. Specimen: peripheral blood. The receptor comes from a human donor with acute or convalescent COVID-19. The donor label of this sample is uncertain. The CDR3 in this case is CASTKGGGALRGANVLTF. At the DNA level, the sequence is TGTGCCAGCACCAAAGGCGGCGGGGCCTTGAGAGGGGCCAACGTCCTGACTTTC.